This TCR beta chain is drawn from a study of T cell changes during pregnancy in multiple sclerosis. Trimming removed 11 bases from V and 1 base from J, with 17 bases in between. Germline assignment: CDR1 MGHDK and CDR2 SYGVNS. The CDR3 is 14 amino acids. There are a few counts of this clone. Data came from immunoSEQ multiplex PCR; TCRdb stores just in-frame clones and leaves some out. The table includes some 100,000 clones, 90% to 95% detected once. The TCR sequence derives from a female donor with multiple sclerosis, enrolled in a pregnancy study. J is TRBJ2-5 and V is TRBV25-1, with D tentatively TRBD1 (5 bases). Sequenced material: peripheral blood, taken before pregnancy. CDR3 in DNA: TGTGCCTCATGGGGCTGGGGCCCCCAAGAGACCCAGTACTTC. Residues: CASWGWGPQETQYF.